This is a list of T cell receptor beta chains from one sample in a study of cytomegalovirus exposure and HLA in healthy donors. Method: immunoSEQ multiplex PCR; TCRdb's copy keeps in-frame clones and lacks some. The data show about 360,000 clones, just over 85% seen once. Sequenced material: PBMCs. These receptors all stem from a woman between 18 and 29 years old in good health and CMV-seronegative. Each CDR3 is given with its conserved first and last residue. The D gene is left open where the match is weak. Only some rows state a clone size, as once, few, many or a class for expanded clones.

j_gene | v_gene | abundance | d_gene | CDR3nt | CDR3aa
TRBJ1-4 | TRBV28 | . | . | TGTGCCAGCAGTGTGGACAGCTTAAATGAAAAACTGTTTTTT | CASSVDSLNEKLFF
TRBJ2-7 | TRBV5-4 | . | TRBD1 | TGTGCCAGCAGCTGGCGGACAGGAGATTCCTACGAGCAGTACTTC | CASSWRTGDSYEQYF
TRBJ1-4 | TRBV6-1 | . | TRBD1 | TGTGCCAGCAGAGGGGACAGGGCAACTAATGAAAAACTGTTTTTT | CASRGDRATNEKLFF
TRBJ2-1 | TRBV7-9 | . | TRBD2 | TGTGCCAGCAGTCCCCGGGTAGCGGGAGCGAGGAATGAGCAGTTCTTC | CASSPRVAGARNEQFF
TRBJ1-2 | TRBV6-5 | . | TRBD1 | TGTGCCAGCAGTTATGCCGGGACAGGGTTGGGCTACACCTTC | CASSYAGTGLGYTF
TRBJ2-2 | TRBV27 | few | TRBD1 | TGTGCCAGCAGTCCCGGACAGGGCGCTGGACGGGAGCTGTTTTTT | CASSPGQGAGRELFF
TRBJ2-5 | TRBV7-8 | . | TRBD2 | TGTGCCAGCAGCTTAGTGGGACTAGCGGGACAAGAGACCCAGTACTTC | CASSLVGLAGQETQYF
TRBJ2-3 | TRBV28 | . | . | TGTGCCAGCAGCAGACAGTCCGTCGGCACAGATACGCAGTATTTT | CASSRQSVGTDTQYF
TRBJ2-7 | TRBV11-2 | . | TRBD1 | TGTGCCAGCAGCCTGGGACAGTCCTACGAGCAGTACTTC | CASSLGQSYEQYF
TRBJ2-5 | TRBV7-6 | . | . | TGTGCCAGCAGCGCCACTTGGGCCAGCGAGACCCAGTACTTC | CASSATWASETQYF
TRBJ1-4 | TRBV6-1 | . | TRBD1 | TGTGCCAGCAGTGACGGGACAGGGGGCCTTGAAAAACTGTTTTTT | CASSDGTGGLEKLFF
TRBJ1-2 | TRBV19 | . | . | TGTGCCAGTGCGGACAGAGGTGACTTCTATGGCTACACCTTC | CASADRGDFYGYTF
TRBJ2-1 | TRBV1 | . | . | TGCACCAGCAGCCAAGATCGAACTAGCGGAGACAATGAGCAGTTCTTC | CTSSQDRTSGDNEQFF
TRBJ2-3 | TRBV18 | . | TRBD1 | TGTGCCAGCTCACCTCGGACAGGGGGGACAGATACGCAGTATTTT | CASSPRTGGTDTQYF
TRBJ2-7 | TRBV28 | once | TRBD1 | TGTGCCAGCAGTTCTCGACAGGGGGCTTACGAGCAGTACTTC | CASSSRQGAYEQYF
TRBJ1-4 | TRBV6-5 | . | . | TGTGCCAGCGGGATATGGGGGGAGGATGAAAAACTGTTTTTT | CASGIWGEDEKLFF
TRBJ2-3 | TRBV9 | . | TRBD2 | TGTGCCAGCAGCGTAGCGAGCGGGAGGGCCTCAGATACGCAGTATTTT | CASSVASGRASDTQYF
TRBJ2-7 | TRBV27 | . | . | TGTGCCAGTTCAGGGGCGGCCTACGAGCAGTACTTC | CASSGAAYEQYF
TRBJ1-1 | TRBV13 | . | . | TGTGCCAGCAGCTTAGGGGGCGTAAGGGGTGGGACTGAAGCTTTCTTT | CASSLGGVRGGTEAFF
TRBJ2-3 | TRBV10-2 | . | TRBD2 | TGCGCCAGCGGAACCGGGACTAGCGGCACAGATACGCAGTATTTT | CASGTGTSGTDTQYF
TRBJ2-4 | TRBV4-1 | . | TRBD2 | TGCGCCAGCAGCCATGCACCCGGGAGGGCCGGGGGTAAAAACATTCAGTACTTC | CASSHAPGRAGGKNIQYF
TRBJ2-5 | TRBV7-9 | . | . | TGTGCCAGCAGTTCAATTTGGACAGCCAACCAAGAGACCCAGTACTTC | CASSSIWTANQETQYF
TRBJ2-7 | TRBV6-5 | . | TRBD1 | TGTGCCAGCAGTCCCGGGACAGGTGTGTACGAGCAGTACTTC | CASSPGTGVYEQYF
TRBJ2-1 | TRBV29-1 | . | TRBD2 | TGCAGCGTTATGGAGACTAGCGGGAGTGTGTTCTTC | CSVMETSGSVFF
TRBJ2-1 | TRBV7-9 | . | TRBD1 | TGTGCCAGCAGCGCGCCGGTGACAGGGGCAGGCAATGAGCAGTTCTTC | CASSAPVTGAGNEQFF
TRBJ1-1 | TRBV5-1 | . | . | TGCGCCAGCAGCGCCAGGGGTTACACTGAAGCTTTCTTT | CASSARGYTEAFF
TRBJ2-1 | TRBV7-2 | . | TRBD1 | TGTGCCAGCAGCTCCCTACCGGGACAGGTGAAGGATGAGCAGTTCTTC | CASSSLPGQVKDEQFF
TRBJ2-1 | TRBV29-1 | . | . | TGCAGCGTTGAGGGCACAGGGCGTAAGGATGAGCAGTTCTTC | CSVEGTGRKDEQFF
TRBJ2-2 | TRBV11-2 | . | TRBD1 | TGTGCCAGCAGCACGCTCAGGGGGCGGACCGGGGAGCTGTTTTTT | CASSTLRGRTGELFF
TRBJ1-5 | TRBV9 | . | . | TGTGCCAGCAGCAGCCACAGGGATCGGCAGCCCCAGCATTTT | CASSSHRDRQPQHF
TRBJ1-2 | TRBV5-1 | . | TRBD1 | TGCGCCAGCAGCAAGGACAGGAGTAACTATGGCTACACCTTC | CASSKDRSNYGYTF
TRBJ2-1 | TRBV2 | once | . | TGTGCCAGCAGTGAAGCGTGGGGTAAGGAGGGCGATGAGCAGTTCTTC | CASSEAWGKEGDEQFF
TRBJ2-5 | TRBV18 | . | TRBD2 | TGTGCCAGTGGAGGGCTAGCGGGAGGTCCGGAGACCCAGTACTTC | CASGGLAGGPETQYF
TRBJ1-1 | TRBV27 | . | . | TGTGCCAGCAGTTTTAGGAACAGAATGAACACTGAAGCTTTCTTT | CASSFRNRMNTEAFF
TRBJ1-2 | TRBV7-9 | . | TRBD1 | TGTGCCAGCAGCCAGGGATCGGGACAGGGAATCTATGGCTACACCTTC | CASSQGSGQGIYGYTF
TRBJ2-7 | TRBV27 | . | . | TGTGCCAGCAGTTCTCGGGTATCCTACGAGCAGTACTTC | CASSSRVSYEQYF
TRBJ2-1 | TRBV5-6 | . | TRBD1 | TGTGCCAGCAGCTACAGGGGGCCATACAATGAGCAGTTCTTC | CASSYRGPYNEQFF
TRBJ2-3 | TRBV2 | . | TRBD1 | TGTGCCAGCAGTAGCCCCGGGACAGGGTACACAGATACGCAGTATTTT | CASSSPGTGYTDTQYF
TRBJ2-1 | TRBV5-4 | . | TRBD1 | TGTGCCAGCAACAGGGGTTCGGTCGGTGAGCAGTTCTTC | CASNRGSVGEQFF
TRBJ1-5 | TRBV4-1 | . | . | TGCGCCAGCAGCCAAGAACCAGGAAATCAGCCCCAGCATTTT | CASSQEPGNQPQHF
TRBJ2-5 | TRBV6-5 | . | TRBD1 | TGTGCCAGCAGTTACTCCTGGACAGGGGAGGTGGAGACCCAGTACTTC | CASSYSWTGEVETQYF
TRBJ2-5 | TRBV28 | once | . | TGTGCCAGCAGTTCCCAGGGTATGAGAGAGACCCAGTACTTC | CASSSQGMRETQYF
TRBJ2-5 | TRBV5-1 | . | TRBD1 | TGCGCCAGCAGCAAGGACAGGAGCCAAGAGACCCAGTACTTC | CASSKDRSQETQYF
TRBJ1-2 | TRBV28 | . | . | TGTGCCAGCAGTTTATGGGGGGCGCACTATGGCTACACCTTC | CASSLWGAHYGYTF
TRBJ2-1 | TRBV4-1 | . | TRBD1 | TGCGCCAGCAGCCAAGCACAGGGGATATACAATGAGCAGTTCTTC | CASSQAQGIYNEQFF
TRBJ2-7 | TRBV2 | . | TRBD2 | TGTGCCAGCAGTGAATGGCGGGGGGACTCCTACGAGCAGTACTTC | CASSEWRGDSYEQYF
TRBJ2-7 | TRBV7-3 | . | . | TGTGCCAGCAAAACAGGGATCTACGAGCAGTACTTC | CASKTGIYEQYF
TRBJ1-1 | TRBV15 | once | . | TGTGCCACCACCGTGATCAATACAGACGGGAACACTGAAGCTTTCTTT | CATTVINTDGNTEAFF
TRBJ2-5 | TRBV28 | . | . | TGTGCCAGCAGTGACGGGGGTCTAGGAAAGACCCAGTACTTC | CASSDGGLGKTQYF
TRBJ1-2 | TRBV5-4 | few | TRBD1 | TGTGCCAGCAGCTTGGCCTACGGGACAGACTATGGCTACACCTTC | CASSLAYGTDYGYTF